The next 2 T cell receptor beta chains were all read from a single sample in a study of response to subunit inactivated influenza vaccine. TCRdb re-called the RT-PCR reads with MiXCR, one entry per CDR3 protein. The profile shows about 570,000 distinct CDR3 sequences, approximately 11% of them singletons. In addition, the sample was reused for a study of T cells expressing NK-cell markers. That publication notes: TCR beta cDNA was made by 5'RACE template switching with UMIs.

The sample consisted of PBMCs from blood, taken on the day of vaccination. The source is a man between 50 and 59 years old who received an inactivated influenza vaccine.

The chain combines TRBV12-3 or TRBV12-4 with TRBJ2-5, with 8 bases matching TRBD1. V lost 3 bases, J lost 4 bases, and 7 bases stayed unmatched. The CDR3 is made up of 15 amino acids. This CDR3 is CASSFAGGTLETQYF. The CDR3 DNA reads TGTGCCAGCAGTTTTGCAGGGGGCACGCTAGAGACCCAGTACTTC.

The sample holds a few counts of this clonotype. The chain is built from TRBV7-8 and TRBJ2-7; no reliable D call. V shed 3 bases and J shed 4 bases, with 10 bases lying between them. CDR1 and CDR2 (germline): SGHVS, FQNEAQ. CDR3 length: 13 residues. CDR3 nucleotides: TGTGCCAGCAGCTTCACCCCGCCTTACGAGCAGTACTTC. It specifies CASSFTPPYEQYF.